Each of the 15 T cell receptor beta chains below was sequenced from the same sample in a study of blood T cell repertoires in COVID-19. Sequenced by immunoSEQ multiplex PCR; TCRdb stores in-frame clones only, minus some. This sample carries almost 500,000 clones, approximately 90% of them seen once, and the ten largest clones take around 7.9%. The sample was PBMCs or T cells enriched from blood (not recorded which). The source is a woman aged 55-69 years who had recovered from COVID-19.

The chain carries TRBV7-2 and TRBJ2-3; D remains unclear. CDR1 SGHTA and CDR2 FQGNSA come from the germline V gene. Trimming shortened V by 5 bases and J by 0 bases, and 6 bases separated the two germline ends. This CDR3 has 13 amino acids. The DNA for the CDR3 is TGTGCCAGCAGCATAACAAGCACAGATACGCAGTATTTT. It encodes CASSITSTDTQYF.

This rearrangement joins TRBV7-9 to TRBJ1-2; tentatively, D is TRBD1 (6 bases). The CDR3 runs 15 residues. Trimming shortened V by 5 bases and J by 6 bases, and 19 bases separated the two germline ends. The germline V gene has CDR1 SEHNR and CDR2 FQNEAQ (reference sequence). The CDR3 loop is CASSLQGLQRNGYTF. CDR3 DNA: TGTGCCAGCAGCCTACAGGGTCTCCAACGAAATGGCTACACCTTC. The entire variable domain, with the rest obtained from reference TRBV7-9 and TRBJ1-2, is as follows: DTGVSQNPRHKITKRGQNVTFRCDPISEHNRLYWYRQTLGQGPEFLTYFQNEAQLEKSRLLSDRFSAERPKGSFSTLEIQRTEQGDSAMYLCASSLQGLQRNGYTFGSGTRLTVV.

The chain carries TRBV7-6 and TRBJ2-3; 7 nucleotides agree with TRBD1. The V and J ends lost 5 bases and 1 base, in that order; junction bases with no gene match: 6. The V gene's germline CDR1 is SGHVS and CDR2 FNYEAQ. This CDR3 is 15 amino acids long. The CDR3 here is CASSPRTGRTDTQYF. The CDR3 DNA follows: TGTGCCAGCAGCCCCCGGACAGGCCGCACAGATACGCAGTATTTT.

The chain has TRBV18 and TRBJ1-3; 9 bases line up with TRBD1. The germline gives CDR1 KGHSH, CDR2 LQKENI. V trimming: 4 bases; J trimming: 0 bases; junction bases outside the gene matches: 4. The CDR3 totals 16 residues. The CDR3 region has the DNA TGTGCCAGCTCACATGGACAGGGGTCCTCTGGAAACACCATATATTTT. Translated: CASSHGQGSSGNTIYF.

This clone was detected only a few times. The chain recombines TRBV6-5 with TRBJ2-7, with 7 nucleotides matching TRBD1. Trimming took 0 bases from V and 2 from J; bases not matched to a gene: 4. The CDR3 has 15 residues. Per the germline V gene, CDR1 is MNHEY and CDR2 is SVGAGI. The CDR3 DNA reads as TGTGCCAGCAGTTACTCGCTGGGACAGACCTACGAGCAGTACTTC. Amino acids: CASSYSLGQTYEQYF.

This clone occurred once. The chain recombines TRBV5-1 with TRBJ1-1; 7 bases align to TRBD1. The CDR3 covers 16 residues. The ends lost 5 bases at V and 10 bases at J; junction bases unmatched: 20. Germline V gene lookup returns CDR1 SGHRS and CDR2 YFSETQ. The CDR3 DNA reads TGCGCCAGCAGTTTATACTTGGGGACAGCTAGGCTTGGAGCTTTCTTT. Translated: CASSLYLGTARLGAFF.

This chain connects TRBV19 to TRBJ2-7; the match to TRBD2 covers 10 bases. Unmatched junction bases numbered 5, after V lost 6 bases and J lost 0 bases. CDR1 and CDR2 (germline): LNHDA, SQIVND (reference sequence). This CDR3 has 15 residues. The CDR3 protein is CASSPSGGLSYEQYF. In nucleotides, the CDR3 is TGTGCCAGTAGCCCTAGCGGGGGCCTCTCCTACGAGCAGTACTTC.

As concerns this clone: The sample holds other DNA sequences that translate to the same CDR3. The CDR3 sequence: CASSQVEGSYGYTF. The CDR3 bases are TGTGCCAGCAGCCAAGTTGAGGGCAGCTATGGCTACACCTTC. The J gene is TRBJ1-2, the V gene TRBV3-1 (or the pseudogene TRBV3-2); no definite D call. V was clipped by 1 base and J by 4 bases, with 10 bases between them. Per the germline V gene, CDR1 is LGHDT and CDR2 is YNNKEL (reference sequence). The CDR3 runs to 14 residues.

The genes are TRBV10-3 and TRBJ1-2; D might be TRBD1 (5 bases). The CDR3 totals 15 residues. CDR1 is ENHRY and CDR2 is SYGVKD in the germline V gene. The ends were cut back, 0 bases at V and 2 bases at J, with 10 bases in the middle. The CDR3 DNA reads as TGTGCCATCAGTGAGTCTGACGGGGGAAACTATGGCTACACCTTC. Its translation is CAISESDGGNYGYTF.

The chain carries TRBV2 and TRBJ1-1; tentatively, D is TRBD1 (6 bases). Trimming took 8 bases from V and 4 from J, leaving 17 bases between them. Germline CDR1 is SNHLY and CDR2 is FYNNEI. This CDR3 has 14 amino acids. The chain's CDR3 is CASLRGGAGTEAFF. CDR3 sequence (DNA): TGTGCCAGCCTGCGGGGGGGCGCAGGCACTGAAGCTTTCTTT.

In this sample, this clone turned up a few times. The chain employs TRBV6-2 or TRBV6-3 and TRBJ1-5; no reliable D call. Germline loops: CDR1 MNHEY, CDR2 SVGEGT. There are 17 residues in the CDR3. The germline V and J ends were trimmed by 1 base and 0 bases, with 13 bases remaining between them. CDR3 region: CASSYWRAGNSNQPQHF. DNA of the CDR3: TGTGCCAGCAGTTACTGGCGGGCAGGTAATAGCAATCAGCCCCAGCATTTT.

This chain links TRBV28 with TRBJ2-3, with 9 bases lining up with TRBD1. CDR1 and CDR2 from the germline V gene are MDHEN and SYDVKM. After removal of 0 bases from V and 1 base from J, the junction contained 5 bases not matched to a gene. The CDR3 runs 17 residues. The CDR3 nucleotides are TGTGCCAGCAGTTTATGGGGGACAGGGAGGGGCACAGATACGCAGTATTTT. Its protein is CASSLWGTGRGTDTQYF.

This chain joins TRBV14 and TRBJ1-2; unclear D gene. V was trimmed by 3 bases and J by 5 bases, leaving 4 bases between them. The germline CDR1 and CDR2 sequences are SGHDN and FVKESK. This CDR3 comprises 11 residues. The chain's CDR3 is CASSHGYGYTF. CDR3 nucleotides: TGTGCCAGCAGCCACGGGTATGGCTACACCTTC.

This clone was picked up a small number of times. The chain is built from TRBV5-4 and TRBJ1-1; TRBD1 is a possible D gene (6 bases). The ends were cut back, 0 bases at V and 8 bases at J, with 8 bases in the middle. Germline CDR1 SGHNT, CDR2 YYREEE (reference sequence). The CDR3 spans 12 residues. CDR3 in amino acids: CASSLETGEAFF. The CDR3 DNA follows: TGTGCCAGCAGCTTGGAGACAGGCGAAGCTTTCTTT.

The J gene is TRBJ2-1, the V gene TRBV15, with D unclear. V lost 0 bases to trimming and J lost 7 bases, with 25 bases between them. From germline, CDR1 is LNHNV and CDR2 YYDKDF (reference sequence). The CDR3 is 19 amino acids. In DNA, the CDR3 is TGTGCCACCAGCAGAGATGCCGGTTTCACTTCCCTCCACCTGAATGAGCAGTTCTTC. As protein: CATSRDAGFTSLHLNEQFF.